Below, 14 T cell receptor beta chains from the same sample are listed, as sequenced in a study of blood T cell repertoires in COVID-19. Assay: immunoSEQ multiplex PCR; the TCRdb copy retains only in-frame clones and omits some. The table has 120,000 to 150,000 clones, 84% seen once. Sequenced material: peripheral blood. The origin of the receptors is a man between 25 and 39 years old with COVID-19, enrolled during active disease.

The chain has TRBV30 and TRBJ1-1, with D unclear. Germline CDR1 reads GTSNPN; CDR2 reads SVGIG (reference sequence). The CDR3 length is 13 residues. The V gene lost 4 bases and the J gene lost 1 base, with 10 bases spanning the gap. The CDR3 DNA reads TGTGCCTGGACTCTCGACTCGAACACTGAAGCTTTCTTT. It encodes CAWTLDSNTEAFF.

The V call is TRBV6-2 or TRBV6-3, the J call TRBJ2-3; 8 nucleotides match TRBD2. This CDR3 spans 17 amino acids. Germline V gene lookup returns CDR1 MNHEY and CDR2 SVGEGT. The ends lost 2 bases at V and 0 bases at J; junction bases unmatched: 7. The CDR3: CASSYGREEPSTDTQYF. Written as DNA, the CDR3 is TGTGCCAGCAGTTACGGGCGGGAGGAACCTAGCACAGATACGCAGTATTTT.

The chain has TRBV5-1 and TRBJ2-3, with 7 bases matching TRBD1. The CDR3 sequence is 15 residues long. Germline CDR1 SGHRS, CDR2 YFSETQ. V dropped 4 bases and J dropped 2; count of bases not matched to a gene: 7. CDR3 residues: CASSPDRAYTDTQYF. The CDR3 DNA follows: TGCGCCAGCAGCCCCGACAGGGCATACACAGATACGCAGTATTTT.

In its sample, this clone was seen a few times. The chain recombines TRBV27 with TRBJ2-7; D might be TRBD2 (6 bases). Germline V gives CDR1 MNHEY, CDR2 SMNVEV (reference sequence). There are 14 residues in the CDR3. The ends were cut back, 5 bases at V and 2 bases at J, with 13 bases in the middle. The CDR3 here is CASSSLSGAYEQYF. The CDR3, as DNA: TGTGCCAGCAGTAGCCTCTCGGGGGCCTACGAGCAGTACTTC.

The DNA for the CDR3 is TGTGCCAGCGTCCCTGGAGGAGGGGAAACCTACGAGCAGTACTTC. Translated: CASVPGGGETYEQYF. The chain recombines TRBV27 with TRBJ2-7; D might be TRBD2 (6 bases). V shed 8 bases and J shed 2 bases, with 19 bases lying between them. Germline CDR1 is MNHEY and CDR2 is SMNVEV (reference sequence). This CDR3 has 15 amino acids.

The chain employs TRBV4-1 and TRBJ2-3; 7 nucleotides line up with TRBD2. The V gene's germline CDR1 is MGHRA and CDR2 YSYEKL. The trim removed 3 bases at V and 10 bases at J, leaving 13 bases unmatched. This CDR3 has 15 amino acids. CDR3 protein: CASSQLDGGIAPQYF. CDR3 DNA sequence: TGCGCCAGCAGCCAGCTGGACGGGGGGATCGCCCCGCAGTATTTT.

The rearrangement uses TRBV27 and TRBJ2-2; 10 nucleotides line up with TRBD1. J was trimmed by 7 bases and V by 5 bases; bases with no gene match: 10. The germline gives CDR1 MNHEY, CDR2 SMNVEV (reference sequence). The CDR3 contains 16 residues. As DNA, the CDR3 is TGTGCCAGCAGTCAAACGGGACAGGGGTCCGTCGGGGAGCTGTTTTTT. Protein: CASSQTGQGSVGELFF.

The rearrangement joins TRBV15 to TRBJ2-3; 8 bases line up with TRBD1. V lost 6 bases, J lost 5 bases, and 10 bases stayed unmatched. This CDR3 spans 15 amino acids. In germline, CDR1 is LNHNV, CDR2 YYDKDF (reference sequence). Written as DNA, the CDR3 is TGTGCCACCAGTCCGGGACAGGTGATTGGAGATACGCAGTATTTT. Protein product: CATSPGQVIGDTQYF. The complete variable domain, with remaining parts taken from reference TRBV15 and TRBJ2-3, reads DAMVIQNPRYQVTQFGKPVTLSCSQTLNHNVMYWYQQKSSQAPKLLFHYYDKDFNNEADTPDNFQSRRPNTSFCFLDIRSPGLGDTAMYLCATSPGQVIGDTQYFGPGTRLTVL.

The V call is TRBV28, the J call TRBJ1-6, with D unresolved. V lost 7 bases and J lost 7, with 14 bases in between. The CDR3 runs 14 residues. Germline V gives CDR1 MDHEN, CDR2 SYDVKM. DNA for the CDR3: TGTGCCAGCACGTTGGCGCAGGTCAATTCACCCCTCCACTTT. Its translation: CASTLAQVNSPLHF.

The chain recombines TRBV5-4 with TRBJ2-7; 11 positions agree with TRBD2. CDR1 is SGHNT, CDR2 YYREEE, per germline (reference sequence). With V trimmed by 7 bases and J by 6 bases, 18 bases remained unmatched. This CDR3 contains 17 residues. CDR3 amino acids: CASWGPTSGTLMGEQYF. In DNA, the CDR3 is TGTGCCAGCTGGGGCCCGACTAGCGGGACCCTGATGGGCGAGCAGTACTTC.

The chain joins TRBV10-3 to TRBJ2-3; unclear D gene. CDR1 is ENHRY and CDR2 is SYGVKD in the germline V gene. V shed 11 bases and J shed 0 bases, with 6 bases lying between them. CDR3 length: 11 residues. For the CDR3, the DNA is TGTGCCTCCTCTAGCACAGATACGCAGTATTTT. The encoded protein is CASSSTDTQYF.

V usage is TRBV27 and J usage is TRBJ2-7, with D tentatively TRBD1 (5 bases). The CDR3 sequence is 14 residues long. V was shortened by 0 bases and J by 2 bases, with 8 bases between the two germline ends. CDR1 is MNHEY, CDR2 SMNVEV, per germline (reference sequence). CDR3 loop: CASSLSTDTYEQYF. Written as DNA, the CDR3 is TGTGCCAGCAGTTTATCGACGGACACCTACGAGCAGTACTTC.

The table lists this clone with a few counts. CDR3 nucleotide sequence: TGTGCCAGCAACCGTAAGGCGGGAGATTCACCCCTCCACTTT. It translates to CASNRKAGDSPLHF. The rearrangement uses TRBV27 and TRBJ1-6; no reliable D call. CDR3 length equals 14 residues. CDR1 and CDR2 from the germline V gene are MNHEY and SMNVEV (reference sequence). Trimming took 7 bases from V and 8 from J, leaving 15 bases between them.

The rearrangement uses TRBV5-1 and TRBJ1-1, with a weak D call TRBD1 (5 bases). Looked up from germline, CDR1 is SGHRS and CDR2 is YFSETQ. The CDR3 length is 15 residues. V was clipped by 3 bases and J by 7 bases, with 19 bases between them. The CDR3 bases are TGCGCCAGCAGCTGGGGGGTCGGGTTAGCTGATGAAGCTTTCTTT. It codes for CASSWGVGLADEAFF.